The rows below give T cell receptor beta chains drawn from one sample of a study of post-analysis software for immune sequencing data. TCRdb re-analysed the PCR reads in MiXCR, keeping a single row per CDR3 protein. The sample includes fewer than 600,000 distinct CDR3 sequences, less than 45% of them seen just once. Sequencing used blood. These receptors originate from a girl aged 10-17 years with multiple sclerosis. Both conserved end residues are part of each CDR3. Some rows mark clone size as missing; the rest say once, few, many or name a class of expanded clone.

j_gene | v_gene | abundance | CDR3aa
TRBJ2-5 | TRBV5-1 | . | CASSFGRAQETQYF
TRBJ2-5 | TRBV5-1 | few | CASSWDPYQETQYF
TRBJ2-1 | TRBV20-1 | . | CSARPLLAGGPTIYNEQFF
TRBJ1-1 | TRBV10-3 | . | CAISLRDRDTEAFF
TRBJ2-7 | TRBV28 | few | CASSLRSDGFYEQYF
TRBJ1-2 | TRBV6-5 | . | CASRGYPGYGYTF
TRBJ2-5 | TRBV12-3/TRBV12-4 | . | CARSFAETQYF
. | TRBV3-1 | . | CASSQERVTKNIQYF
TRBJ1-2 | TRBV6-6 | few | CASRAGEDGYTF
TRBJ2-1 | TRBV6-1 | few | CASSSTGRTYNEQFF
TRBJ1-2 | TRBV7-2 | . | CASSLGTPRRYTF
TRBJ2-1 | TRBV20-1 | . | CSASGVEGALNNEQFF
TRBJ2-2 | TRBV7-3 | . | CASSLGLATGELFF
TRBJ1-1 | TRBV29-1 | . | CSRSGRMNTEAFF
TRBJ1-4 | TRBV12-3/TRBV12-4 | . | CASSPDRPGEKLFF
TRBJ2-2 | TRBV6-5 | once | CASRRQGSGELFF
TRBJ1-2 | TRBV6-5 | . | CASSFFQDTDGYTF
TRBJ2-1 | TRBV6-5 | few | CASSLPGQGADEQFF
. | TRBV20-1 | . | CSARDAWRQFF
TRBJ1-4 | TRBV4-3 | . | CASSQDYGEKLFF
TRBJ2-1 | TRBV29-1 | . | CSATTGDEQFF
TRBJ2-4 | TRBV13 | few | CASSSYRQGEAKNIQYF
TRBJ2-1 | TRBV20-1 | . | CSARVLAENNEQFF
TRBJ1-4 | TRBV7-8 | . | CASSPGQYSTNEKLFF
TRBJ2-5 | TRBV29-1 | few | CSVESGGVGETQYF
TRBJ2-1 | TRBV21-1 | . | CASSKDGGGDNEQFF
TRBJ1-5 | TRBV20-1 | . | CSASSPGGHQPQHF
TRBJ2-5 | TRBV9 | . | CASSVGTSGNLDEQYF
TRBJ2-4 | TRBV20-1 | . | CSASIKVLAKNIQYF
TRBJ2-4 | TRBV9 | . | CASSRLAGEPAGEQYF
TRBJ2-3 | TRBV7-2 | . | CASSLESGRTDTQYF
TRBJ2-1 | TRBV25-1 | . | CASSESDFSGIEQFF
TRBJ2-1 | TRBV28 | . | CASSSSFYNEQFF
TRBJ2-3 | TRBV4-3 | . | CASSLTSGKVDTQYF
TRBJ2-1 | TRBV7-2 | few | CASSTNLRSYNEQFF
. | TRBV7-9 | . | CAIAPKGGEQYF
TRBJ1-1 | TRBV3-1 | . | CASSQDGAGLEAFF